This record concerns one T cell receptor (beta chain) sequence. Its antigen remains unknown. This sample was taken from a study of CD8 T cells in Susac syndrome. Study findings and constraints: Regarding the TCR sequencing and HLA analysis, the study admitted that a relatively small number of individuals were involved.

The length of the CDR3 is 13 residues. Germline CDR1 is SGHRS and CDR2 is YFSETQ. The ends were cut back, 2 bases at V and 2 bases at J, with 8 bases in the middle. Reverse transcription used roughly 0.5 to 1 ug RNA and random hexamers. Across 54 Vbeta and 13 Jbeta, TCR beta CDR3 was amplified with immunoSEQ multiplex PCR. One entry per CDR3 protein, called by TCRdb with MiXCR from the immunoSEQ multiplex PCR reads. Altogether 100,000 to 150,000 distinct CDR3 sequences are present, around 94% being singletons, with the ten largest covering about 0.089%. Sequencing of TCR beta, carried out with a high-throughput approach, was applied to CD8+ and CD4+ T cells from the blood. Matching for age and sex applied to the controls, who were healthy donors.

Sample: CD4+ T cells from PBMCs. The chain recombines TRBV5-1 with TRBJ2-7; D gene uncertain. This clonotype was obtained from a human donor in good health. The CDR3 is CASSLGAAYEQYF. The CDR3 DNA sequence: TGCGCCAGCAGCTTAGGAGCAGCCTACGAGCAGTACTTC.